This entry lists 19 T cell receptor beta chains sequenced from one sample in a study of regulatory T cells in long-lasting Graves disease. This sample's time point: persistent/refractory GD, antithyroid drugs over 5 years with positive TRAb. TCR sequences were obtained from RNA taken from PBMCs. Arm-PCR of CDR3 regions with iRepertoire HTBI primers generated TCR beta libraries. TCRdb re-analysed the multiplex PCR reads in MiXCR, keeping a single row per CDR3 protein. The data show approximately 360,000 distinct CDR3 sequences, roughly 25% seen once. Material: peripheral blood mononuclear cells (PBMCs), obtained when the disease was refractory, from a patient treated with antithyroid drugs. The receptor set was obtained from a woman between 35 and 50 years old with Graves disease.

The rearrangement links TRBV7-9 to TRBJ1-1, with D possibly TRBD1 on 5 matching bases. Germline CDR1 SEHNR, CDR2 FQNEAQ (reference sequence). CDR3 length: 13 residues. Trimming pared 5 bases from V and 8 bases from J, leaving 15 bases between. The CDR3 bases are TGTGCCAGCAGCCGAAAGGAGGGGAGGGAAGCTTTCTTT. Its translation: CASSRKEGREAFF.

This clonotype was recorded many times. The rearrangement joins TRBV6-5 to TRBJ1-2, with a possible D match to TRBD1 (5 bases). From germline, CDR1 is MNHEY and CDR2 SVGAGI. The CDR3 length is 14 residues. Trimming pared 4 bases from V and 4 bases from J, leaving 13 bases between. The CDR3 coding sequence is TGTGCCAGCAGTTGGAATAGGGACGGCTATGGCTACACCTTC. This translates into CASSWNRDGYGYTF.

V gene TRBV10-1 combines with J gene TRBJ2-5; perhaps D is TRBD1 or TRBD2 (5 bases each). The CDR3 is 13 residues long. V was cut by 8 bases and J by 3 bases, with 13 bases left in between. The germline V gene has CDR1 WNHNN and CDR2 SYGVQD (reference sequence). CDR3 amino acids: CASSGQVKETQYF. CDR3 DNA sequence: TGCGCCAGCTCGGGGCAAGTGAAAGAGACCCAGTACTTC.

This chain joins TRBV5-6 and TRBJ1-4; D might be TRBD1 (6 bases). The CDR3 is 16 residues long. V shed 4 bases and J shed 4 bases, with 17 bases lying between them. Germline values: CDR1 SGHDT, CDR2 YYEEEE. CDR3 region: CASSLTFGTLNEKLFF. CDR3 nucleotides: TGTGCCAGCAGCCTTACGTTCGGGACACTTAATGAAAAACTGTTTTTT.

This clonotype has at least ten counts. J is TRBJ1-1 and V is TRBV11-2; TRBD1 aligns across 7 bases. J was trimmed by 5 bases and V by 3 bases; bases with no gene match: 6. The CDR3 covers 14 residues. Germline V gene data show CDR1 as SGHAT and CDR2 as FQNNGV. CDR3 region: CASSFEGGRTEAFF. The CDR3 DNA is TGTGCCAGCAGCTTCGAAGGGGGCAGAACTGAAGCTTTCTTT.

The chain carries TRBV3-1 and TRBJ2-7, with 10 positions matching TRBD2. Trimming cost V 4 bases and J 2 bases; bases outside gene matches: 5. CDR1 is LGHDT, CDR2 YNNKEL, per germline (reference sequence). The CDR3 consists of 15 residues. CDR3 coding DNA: TGTGCCAGCAGCCGTAGGACTAGCGGAACCTACGAGCAGTACTTC. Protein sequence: CASSRRTSGTYEQYF.

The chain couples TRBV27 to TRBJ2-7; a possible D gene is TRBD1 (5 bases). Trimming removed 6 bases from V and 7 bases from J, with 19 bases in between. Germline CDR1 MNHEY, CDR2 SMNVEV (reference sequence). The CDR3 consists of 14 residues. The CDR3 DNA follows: TGTGCCAGCAGCAGGGCGCCAACTCCTAGGGAGCAGTACTTC. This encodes CASSRAPTPREQYF.

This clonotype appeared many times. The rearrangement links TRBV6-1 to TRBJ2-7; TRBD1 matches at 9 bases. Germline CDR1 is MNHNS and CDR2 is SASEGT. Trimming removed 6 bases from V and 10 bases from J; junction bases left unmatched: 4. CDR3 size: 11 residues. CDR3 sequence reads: CASSNTGGQYF. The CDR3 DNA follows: TGTGCCAGCAGCAATACAGGGGGCCAGTACTTC.

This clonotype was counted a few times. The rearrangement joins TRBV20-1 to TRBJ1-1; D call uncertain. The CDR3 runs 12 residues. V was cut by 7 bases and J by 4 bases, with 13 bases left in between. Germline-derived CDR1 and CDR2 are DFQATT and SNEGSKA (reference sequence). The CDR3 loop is CSGPHLSTEAFF. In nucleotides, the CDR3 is TGCAGTGGACCTCATTTGAGCACTGAAGCTTTCTTT.

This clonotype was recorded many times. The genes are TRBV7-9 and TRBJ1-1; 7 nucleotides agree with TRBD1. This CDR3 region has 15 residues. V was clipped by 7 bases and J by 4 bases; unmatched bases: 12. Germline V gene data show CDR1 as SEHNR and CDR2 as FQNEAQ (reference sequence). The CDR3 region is CASIEPGGGFTEAFF. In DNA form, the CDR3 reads TGTGCCAGCATCGAACCAGGGGGAGGGTTCACTGAAGCTTTCTTT.

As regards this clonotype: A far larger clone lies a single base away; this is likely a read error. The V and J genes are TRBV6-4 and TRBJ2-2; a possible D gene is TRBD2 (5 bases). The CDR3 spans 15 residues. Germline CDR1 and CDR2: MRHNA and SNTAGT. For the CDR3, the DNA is TGTGCCAGCAGTGGGAGTTGGCGACTAACTGAGGAGCTGCTTTTT. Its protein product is CASSGSWRLTEELLF.

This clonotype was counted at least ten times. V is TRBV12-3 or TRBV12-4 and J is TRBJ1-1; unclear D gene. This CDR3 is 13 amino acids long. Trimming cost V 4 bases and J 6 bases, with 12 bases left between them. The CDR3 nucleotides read TGTGCCAGCAGTTATAAGGCTGGGTCTGAAGCTTTCTTT. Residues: CASSYKAGSEAFF.

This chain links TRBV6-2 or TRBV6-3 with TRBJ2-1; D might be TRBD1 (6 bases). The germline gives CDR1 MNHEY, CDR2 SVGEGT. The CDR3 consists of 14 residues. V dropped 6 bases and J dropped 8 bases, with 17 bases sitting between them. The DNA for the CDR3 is TGTGCCAGCAGCAGACAGGACGTGGTTTATGAGCAGTTCTTC. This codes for CASSRQDVVYEQFF.

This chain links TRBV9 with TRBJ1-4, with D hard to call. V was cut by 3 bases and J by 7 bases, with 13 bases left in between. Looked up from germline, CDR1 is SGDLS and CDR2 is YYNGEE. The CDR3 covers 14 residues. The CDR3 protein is CASSGGRTAEKLFF. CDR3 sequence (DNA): TGTGCCAGCAGCGGAGGACGGACCGCTGAAAAACTGTTTTTT.

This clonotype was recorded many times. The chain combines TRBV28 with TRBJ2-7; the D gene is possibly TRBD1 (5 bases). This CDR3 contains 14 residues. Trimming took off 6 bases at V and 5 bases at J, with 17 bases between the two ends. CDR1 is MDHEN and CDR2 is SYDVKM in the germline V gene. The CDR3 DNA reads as TGTGCCAGCAGGGGGTGGGGCCAAGAGAACGAGCAGTACTTC. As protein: CASRGWGQENEQYF.

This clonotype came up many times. CDR3 nucleotides: TGTGCCAGCAGCTCCTCTATTTGGGATGAGACCCAGTACTTC. Protein: CASSSSIWDETQYF. The chain uses TRBV11-2 and TRBJ2-5; D unresolved. CDR3 length equals 14 residues. V lost 4 bases, J lost 5 bases, and 14 bases lay in between. Germline-derived CDR1 and CDR2 are SGHAT and FQNNGV.

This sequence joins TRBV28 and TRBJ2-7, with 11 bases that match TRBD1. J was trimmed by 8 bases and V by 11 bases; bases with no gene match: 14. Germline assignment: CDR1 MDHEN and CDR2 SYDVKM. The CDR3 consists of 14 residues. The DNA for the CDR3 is TGTGCCTCCCACCTGGGACAGGGGGTGTACAAGCAGTACTTC. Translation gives CASHLGQGVYKQYF.

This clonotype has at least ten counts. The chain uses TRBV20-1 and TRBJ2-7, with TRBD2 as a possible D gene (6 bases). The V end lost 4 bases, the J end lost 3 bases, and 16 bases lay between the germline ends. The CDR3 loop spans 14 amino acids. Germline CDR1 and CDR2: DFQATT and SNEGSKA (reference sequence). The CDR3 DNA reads TGCAGTGCTACGAAGCCGGGACTCTACTACGAGCAGTACTTC. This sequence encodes CSATKPGLYYEQYF.

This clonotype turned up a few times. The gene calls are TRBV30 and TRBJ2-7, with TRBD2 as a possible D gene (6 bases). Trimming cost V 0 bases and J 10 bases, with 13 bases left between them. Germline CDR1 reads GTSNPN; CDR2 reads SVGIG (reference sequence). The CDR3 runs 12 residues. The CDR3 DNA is TGTGCCTGGAGTGTACGACGGCGGGGCCAGTACTTC. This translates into CAWSVRRRGQYF.